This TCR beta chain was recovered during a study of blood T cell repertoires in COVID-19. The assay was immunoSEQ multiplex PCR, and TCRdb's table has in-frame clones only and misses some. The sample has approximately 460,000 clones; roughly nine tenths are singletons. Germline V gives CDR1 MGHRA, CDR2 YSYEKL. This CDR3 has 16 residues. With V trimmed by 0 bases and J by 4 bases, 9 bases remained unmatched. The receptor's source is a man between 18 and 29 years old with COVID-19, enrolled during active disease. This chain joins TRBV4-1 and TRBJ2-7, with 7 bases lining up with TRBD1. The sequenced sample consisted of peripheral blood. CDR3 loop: CASSQDPGQKGYEQYF. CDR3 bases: TGCGCCAGCAGCCAAGACCCGGGACAGAAAGGATACGAGCAGTACTTC.